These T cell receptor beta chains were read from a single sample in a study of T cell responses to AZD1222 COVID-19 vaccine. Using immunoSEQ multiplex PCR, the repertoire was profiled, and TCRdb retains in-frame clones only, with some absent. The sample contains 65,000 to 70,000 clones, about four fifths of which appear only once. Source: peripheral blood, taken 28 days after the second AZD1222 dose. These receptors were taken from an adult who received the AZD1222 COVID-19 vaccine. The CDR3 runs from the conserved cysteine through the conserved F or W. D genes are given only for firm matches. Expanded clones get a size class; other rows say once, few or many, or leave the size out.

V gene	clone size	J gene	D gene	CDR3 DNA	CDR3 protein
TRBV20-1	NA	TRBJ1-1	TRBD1	TGTACAGGGGCCGCCCCTACTGAAGCTTTCTTT	CTGAAPTEAFF
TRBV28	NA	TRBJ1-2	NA	TGTGCCAGCAGTGTCGGGGTGCAGAACTATGGCTACACCTTC	CASSVGVQNYGYTF
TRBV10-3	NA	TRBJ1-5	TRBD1	TGTGCCACCGGGGCAGGGGGCGATTATCAGCCCCAGCATTTT	CATGAGGDYQPQHF
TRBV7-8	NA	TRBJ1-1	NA	TGTGCCAGCAGCTTTGCCACCGCTCGGGCGGGGACTGAAGCTTTCTTT	CASSFATARAGTEAFF
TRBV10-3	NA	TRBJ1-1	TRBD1	TGTGCCATCAGCGACAGGGCGGGCACTGAAGCTTTCTTT	CAISDRAGTEAFF
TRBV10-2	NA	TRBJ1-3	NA	TGCGCCAGCAAAAATTCGAGGGCTGGAAACACCATATATTTT	CASKNSRAGNTIYF
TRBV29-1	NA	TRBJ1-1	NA	TGCAGCGTTAACACTAACACTGAAGCTTTCTTT	CSVNTNTEAFF
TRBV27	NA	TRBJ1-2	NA	TGTGCCAGCAGTAAATCACCCCGACAGACTAACTATGGCTACACCTTC	CASSKSPRQTNYGYTF
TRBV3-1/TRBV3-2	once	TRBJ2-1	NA	TGTGCCAGCAGCTCAACTAGGGTCTCGGAGCAGTTCTTC	CASSSTRVSEQFF
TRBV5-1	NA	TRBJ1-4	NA	TGCGCCAGCAGCTTGTATCAGGGCAGGAATGAAAAACTGTTTTTT	CASSLYQGRNEKLFF
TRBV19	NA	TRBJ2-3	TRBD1	TGTGCCAGTACCCCAAGCCCGACAGGGGAGGTGGATACGCAGTATTTT	CASTPSPTGEVDTQYF
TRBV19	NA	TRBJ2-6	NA	TGTGCCAGTAGTATCGGACAGCCGGCTGGGGCCAACGTCCTGACTTTC	CASSIGQPAGANVLTF
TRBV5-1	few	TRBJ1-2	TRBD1	TGCGCCAGCAGCCCTCAGACAGGGGCGGGTGGCTACACCTTC	CASSPQTGAGGYTF
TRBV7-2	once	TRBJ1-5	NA	TGTGCCAGCAGCTTTTCAACCCGCGGGAACAATCAGCCCCAGCATTTT	CASSFSTRGNNQPQHF
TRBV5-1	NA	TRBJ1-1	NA	TGCGCCAGCAGCTTTCCTCCAGACACACCGAACACTGAAGCTTTCTTT	CASSFPPDTPNTEAFF
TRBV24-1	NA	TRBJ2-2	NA	TGTGCCACCAGTCGACAGGGAGGCACCGGGGAGCTGTTTTTT	CATSRQGGTGELFF
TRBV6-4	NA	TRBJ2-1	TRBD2	TGTGCCACCCGGACTAGCGGGGGGTACAATGAGCAGTTCTTC	CATRTSGGYNEQFF
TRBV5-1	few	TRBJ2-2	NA	TGCGCCAGCAGCTTCGGACAGGGAGGGACCGGGGAGCTGTTTTTT	CASSFGQGGTGELFF
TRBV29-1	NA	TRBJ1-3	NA	TGCAGCGTTGAAAGTGTACTGGGAAACACCATATATTTT	CSVESVLGNTIYF
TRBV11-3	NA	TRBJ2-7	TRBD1	TGTGCCAGCAGCTATCGCGACAGGGCTAACGAGCAGTACTTC	CASSYRDRANEQYF
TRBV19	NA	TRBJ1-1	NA	TGTGCCAGTAGTATGAGGACAGCTGAAGCTTTCTTT	CASSMRTAEAFF
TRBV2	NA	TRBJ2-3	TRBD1	TGTGCCAGCAGGACGACAGGGAAGACGCAGTATTTT	CASRTTGKTQYF
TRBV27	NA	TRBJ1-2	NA	TGTGCCAGCAGCTCCACAGGGACCTATGGCTACACCTTC	CASSSTGTYGYTF
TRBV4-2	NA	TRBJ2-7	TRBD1	TGTGCCAGCAGCCAAGATGGCCAGGGGGACTACGAGCAGTACTTC	CASSQDGQGDYEQYF
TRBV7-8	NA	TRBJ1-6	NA	TGTGCCAGCAGCTTTGAACCAGGATCGAGCTCCTATAATTCACCCCTCCACTTT	CASSFEPGSSSYNSPLHF
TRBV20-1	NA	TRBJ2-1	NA	TGCAGTGCTAGTAACAATGAGCAGTTCTTC	CSASNNEQFF
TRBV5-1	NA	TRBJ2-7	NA	TGCGCCAGCAGCCCCCAGCCCCTGGGCGAGCAGTACTTC	CASSPQPLGEQYF
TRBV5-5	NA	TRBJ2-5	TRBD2	TGTGCCAGCAGCTTGGCGCTAGCGGGTTCCCCAAGGACCCAGTACTTC	CASSLALAGSPRTQYF
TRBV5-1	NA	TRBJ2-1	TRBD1	TGCGCCAGCAGCCCCTCACAGGGGAATGAGCAGTTCTTC	CASSPSQGNEQFF
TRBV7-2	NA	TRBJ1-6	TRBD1	TGTGCCAGCAGACCGACAGGGAACAGTTCACCCCTCCACTTT	CASRPTGNSSPLHF
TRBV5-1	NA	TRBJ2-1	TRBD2	TGCGCCAGCAGCTCCCTGACTAGCGGGGGAAATGAGCAGTTCTTC	CASSSLTSGGNEQFF
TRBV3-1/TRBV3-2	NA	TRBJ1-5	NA	TGTGCCAGCAGCCAAAATGGCCTTAGCAATCAGCCCCAGCATTTT	CASSQNGLSNQPQHF
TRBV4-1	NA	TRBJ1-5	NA	TGCGCCAGCAGCCCGGGGCTGTATAGCAATCAGCCCCAGCATTTT	CASSPGLYSNQPQHF
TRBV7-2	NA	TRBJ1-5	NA	TGTGCCAGCAGCTTTGCTGGGGGTCTAATTCAGCCCCAGCATTTT	CASSFAGGLIQPQHF
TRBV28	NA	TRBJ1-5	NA	TGTGCCAGCAGTTTATTGGGGGTTTCTGGAAATCAGCCCCAGCATTTT	CASSLLGVSGNQPQHF
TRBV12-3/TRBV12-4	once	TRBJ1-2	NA	TGTGCCAGCAGCCCCCCCCAATTGCTTGGCTACACCTTC	CASSPPQLLGYTF
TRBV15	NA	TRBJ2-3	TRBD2	TGTGCCACCAGCAGAGGAGGGACTAGCGGGGTTAGAGATACGCAGTATTTT	CATSRGGTSGVRDTQYF
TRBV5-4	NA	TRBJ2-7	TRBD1	TGTGCCTGCCGGCGGGGACAGGGTGGGACCTACGAGCAGTACTTC	CACRRGQGGTYEQYF
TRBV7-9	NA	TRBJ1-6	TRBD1	TGTGCCAGCAGCTTAGGGACAGGGTTAAATTCACCCCTCCACTTT	CASSLGTGLNSPLHF
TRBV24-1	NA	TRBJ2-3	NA	TGTGCCACCAGTGACCAATCGGGTCGTGTCATGTATTTT	CATSDQSGRVMYF
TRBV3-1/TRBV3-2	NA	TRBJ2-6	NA	TGTGCCAGCAGCCAAGACGCATCTGGGGCCAACGTCCTGACTTTC	CASSQDASGANVLTF
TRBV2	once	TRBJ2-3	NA	TGTGCCAGCAAGCAGGAATACACAGATACGCAGTATTTT	CASKQEYTDTQYF
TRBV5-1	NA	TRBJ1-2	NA	TGCGCCAGCAGCTCTTGGACGGGAGCTAACTATGGCTACACCTTC	CASSSWTGANYGYTF
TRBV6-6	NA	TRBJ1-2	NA	TGTGCCAGCAGTCAGACAGGAGCGAATGGCTACACCTTC	CASSQTGANGYTF
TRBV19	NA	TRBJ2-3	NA	TGTGCCAGTAGTATAGAAGGGAGCACAGATACGCAGTATTTT	CASSIEGSTDTQYF
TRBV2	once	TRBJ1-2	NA	TGTGCCAGCAGTGAAGGTCAGGGGTACTATGGCTACACCTTC	CASSEGQGYYGYTF
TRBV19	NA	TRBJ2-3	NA	TGTGCCAGTAGTATAGCCCACTTAACTCCGGGGGATTTT	CASSIAHLTPGDF
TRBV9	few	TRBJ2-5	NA	TGTGCCAGCGGAAGACAGGCTCAAGAGACCCAGTACTTC	CASGRQAQETQYF
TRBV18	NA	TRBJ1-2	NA	TGTGCCAGCTCAGCCAGGGATACTAACTATGGCTACACCTTC	CASSARDTNYGYTF
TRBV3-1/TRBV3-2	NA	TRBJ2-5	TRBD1	TGTGCCAGCAGACCTAGGACAGGGGAGCGGGAGACCCAGTACTTC	CASRPRTGERETQYF
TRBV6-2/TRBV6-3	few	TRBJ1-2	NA	TGTGCCAGCAGCTCCCGGGGGTCCTATGGCTACACCTTC	CASSSRGSYGYTF
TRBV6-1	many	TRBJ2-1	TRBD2	TGTGCCAGCAGTGAAGCTAGCGGGGGCTCCTACAATGAGCAGTTCTTC	CASSEASGGSYNEQFF
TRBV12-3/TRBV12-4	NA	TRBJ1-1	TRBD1	TGTGCCAGCAGCCTCACAGGGGGCGTATCAGCTTTCTTT	CASSLTGGVSAFF
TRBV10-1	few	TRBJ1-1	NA	TGCGCCAGCGGAGTCCTAAGTGGCAGGGTTAACACTGAAGCTTTCTTT	CASGVLSGRVNTEAFF
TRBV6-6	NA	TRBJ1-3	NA	TGTGCCAGCAGTCCCGGAACCGCTGGAAACACCATATATTTT	CASSPGTAGNTIYF